One and the same sample provided the 31 T cell receptor beta chains below, sequenced in a study of metastatic and nonmetastatic thyroid tumors. Among the patients, none had received any treatment before thyroid surgery. Using MiXCR, TCRdb re-called clones from the PCR reads. Seen here are about 14,000 clones, over 25% observed once, and the top ten hold roughly 19%. Source material: tumor tissue. The receptors here all came from a female donor with papillary thyroid cancer or a benign thyroid nodule (not recorded which). Some clones in this sample may be carry-over from other donors' samples.

This clone was detected ten times or more. The chain carries TRBV28 and TRBJ1-6, with D possibly being TRBD1 (6 bases). This CDR3 contains 14 residues. The V end lost 2 bases, the J end lost 7 bases, and 9 bases lay between the germline ends. Germline CDR1 and CDR2: MDHEN and SYDVKM. Here the CDR3 reads CASSLAGDNSPLHF. CDR3 DNA: TGTGCCAGCAGTTTAGCAGGGGACAATTCACCCCTCCACTTT. The full variable domain, with the rest looked up from reference TRBV28 and TRBJ1-6, is DVKVTQSSRYLVKRTGEKVFLECVQDMDHENMFWYRQDPGLGLRLIYFSYDVKMKEKGDIPEGYSVSREKKERFSLILESASTNQTSMYLCASSLAGDNSPLHFGNGTRLTVT.

By proportion, this clone is medium-sized. The chain recombines TRBV6-5 with TRBJ2-3, with D perhaps TRBD1 or TRBD2 (6 bases each). V was pared by 1 base and J by 0 bases, with 11 bases between. This CDR3 contains 16 residues. Germline V gives CDR1 MNHEY, CDR2 SVGAGI. The chain's CDR3 is CASSYYKGGSTDTQYF. The CDR3 nucleotides are TGTGCCAGCAGTTACTATAAGGGGGGCAGCACAGATACGCAGTATTTT.

The chain joins TRBV6-1 to TRBJ2-7, with TRBD2 identical over 7 bases. Germline-derived CDR1 and CDR2 are MNHNS and SASEGT. The CDR3 is 15 residues long. The V and J ends lost 2 bases and 2 bases, in that order; junction bases with no gene match: 6. The CDR3 region has the DNA TGTGCCAGCAGTGAACCGGGGGAGGGGCCCTACGAGCAGTACTTC. This sequence encodes CASSEPGEGPYEQYF.

The chain carries TRBV30 and TRBJ1-3; tentatively, D is TRBD1 (6 bases). V was trimmed by 4 bases and J by 4 bases, leaving 8 bases between them. From germline, CDR1 is GTSNPN and CDR2 SVGIG (reference sequence). The CDR3 has 12 residues. The CDR3 coding sequence is TGTGCCTGGACAGACAGGGGAAACACCATATATTTT. Translation gives CAWTDRGNTIYF.

The genes are TRBV7-9 and TRBJ2-7; D perhaps matches TRBD2 (5 bases). V was pared by 4 bases and J by 2 bases, with 9 bases between. Germline lookup yields CDR1 SEHNR and CDR2 FQNEAQ (reference sequence). The CDR3 consists of 13 residues. CDR3 sequence: CASSYGETYEQYF. The DNA of the CDR3 is TGTGCCAGCAGCTATGGGGAGACCTACGAGCAGTACTTC.

This sequence joins TRBV20-1 and TRBJ2-7, with 7 bases lining up with TRBD2. Germline CDR1 is DFQATT and CDR2 is SNEGSKA (reference sequence). Trimming at V came to 0 bases and at J to 4 bases, leaving 6 bases not matched to a gene. The CDR3 is 14 amino acids. Written as DNA, the CDR3 is TGCAGTGCTAGAGAGGGGGGGAGAGATTACGAGCAGTACTTC. The encoded protein is CSAREGGRDYEQYF.

This clone appeared once. The J gene is TRBJ2-5, the V gene TRBV20-1; TRBD1 agrees at 8 bases. CDR1 and CDR2 from the germline V gene are DFQATT and SNEGSKA (reference sequence). Trimming at V came to 8 bases and at J to 6 bases, leaving 17 bases not matched to a gene. This CDR3 comprises 15 residues. Here the CDR3 reads CSPVFDRGGVKTQYF. In DNA, the CDR3 is TGCAGTCCAGTATTCGACAGGGGAGGTGTAAAGACCCAGTACTTC.

This clone was seen only a few times. This chain joins TRBV20-1 and TRBJ2-1, with D perhaps TRBD2 (5 bases). The CDR3 is 14 residues long. CDR1 and CDR2 from the germline V gene are DFQATT and SNEGSKA (reference sequence). Trimming cost V 2 bases and J 5 bases, with 13 bases left between them. This CDR3 reads CSARRLAENNEQFF. The DNA for the CDR3 is TGCAGTGCTAGAAGGCTAGCTGAGAACAATGAGCAGTTCTTC.

The count of this clone is one. V gene TRBV30 combines with J gene TRBJ1-1, with D maybe TRBD1 (5 bases). The CDR3 consists of 16 residues. Germline V CDR1 and CDR2: GTSNPN, SVGIG (reference sequence). V shed 2 bases and J shed 0 bases, with 16 bases lying between them. DNA for the CDR3: TGTGCCTGGAGTCCACCCCTGGGACGGGTGAACACTGAAGCTTTCTTT. It translates to CAWSPPLGRVNTEAFF.

J is TRBJ2-3 and V is TRBV28, with 9 bases fitting TRBD1. The CDR3 runs 13 residues. The J segment lost 4 bases and the V segment lost 6 bases, leaving 2 bases of the junction unmatched. The germline gives CDR1 MDHEN, CDR2 SYDVKM. The CDR3 nucleotides are TGTGCCAGCAGACGACAGGGGGCAGATACGCAGTATTTT. Its protein is CASRRQGADTQYF.

This clone was counted only a few times. J is TRBJ1-5 and V is TRBV19; D gene unclear. V shed 5 bases and J shed 6 bases, with 11 bases lying between them. Germline CDR1 is LNHDA and CDR2 is SQIVND (reference sequence). CDR3 length: 13 amino acids. This chain's CDR3 is CASSPSGGQPQHF. The CDR3 nucleotides read TGTGCCAGTAGTCCCTCGGGTGGTCAGCCCCAGCATTTT.

This chain joins TRBV20-1 and TRBJ1-1, with D possibly matching TRBD1 (6 bases). From germline, CDR1 is DFQATT and CDR2 SNEGSKA (reference sequence). Trimming cost V 8 bases and J 0 bases, with 10 bases left between them. The CDR3 has 12 amino acids. CDR3 sequence: CSINRVNTEAFF. The CDR3 coding sequence is TGCAGTATTAACAGGGTGAACACTGAAGCTTTCTTT.

This clone was counted between two and nine times. CDR3 residues: CASSGVLDTQYF. CDR3 nucleotide sequence: TGTGCCAGCAGTGGCGTACTTGATACGCAGTATTTT. J is TRBJ2-3 and V is TRBV6-1; D ambiguous. Germline loops: CDR1 MNHNS, CDR2 SASEGT. The CDR3 consists of 12 residues. Trimming took off 4 bases at V and 6 bases at J, with 8 bases between the two ends.

In this sample, this clone turned up many times. The chain joins TRBV7-3 to TRBJ1-6; 7 bases fit TRBD1. V dropped 5 bases and J dropped 10; count of bases not matched to a gene: 8. The V gene's germline CDR1 is SGHTA and CDR2 FQGTGA. The CDR3 consists of 14 residues. The chain's CDR3 is CASSPGVTGSPLHF. The CDR3 DNA sequence: TGTGCCAGCAGCCCGGGGGTGACAGGGTCACCCCTCCACTTT.

The chain is built from TRBV5-5 and TRBJ2-7; a weak D match, TRBD2 (5 bases). The CDR3 consists of 15 residues. The germline V and J ends were trimmed by 4 bases and 0 bases, with 14 bases remaining between them. Germline V gene data show CDR1 as SGHKS and CDR2 as YYEKEE (reference sequence). The CDR3 here is CASSHRQGSSYEQYF. The CDR3 nucleotides are TGTGCCAGCAGCCACCGACAAGGGAGCTCCTACGAGCAGTACTTC.

The chain uses TRBV20-1 and TRBJ2-2; 10 nucleotides line up with TRBD1. The CDR3 runs 14 residues. Germline CDR1 and CDR2: DFQATT and SNEGSKA (reference sequence). The trim removed 6 bases at V and 6 bases at J, leaving 7 bases unmatched. CDR3 nucleotide sequence: TGCAGTGCGGGACAGGGGCCCCATTCCGGGGAGCTGTTTTTT. It is translated as CSAGQGPHSGELFF.

This clone has only a few counts. The chain is built from TRBV6-1 and TRBJ2-2; the D gene is possibly TRBD2 (6 bases). The CDR3 contains 15 residues. Per germline, CDR1 MNHNS and CDR2 SASEGT. Trimming stripped 1 base from V and 4 bases from J, with 10 bases between. CDR3 DNA sequence: TGTGCCAGCAGTGAAGGAGGACTACTCACCGGGGAGCTGTTTTTT. Translation gives CASSEGGLLTGELFF.

This clone was observed at least ten times. This chain joins TRBV10-3 and TRBJ1-1; D not resolved. Trimming removed 0 bases from V and 5 bases from J, with 13 bases in between. Germline loops: CDR1 ENHRY, CDR2 SYGVKD. The CDR3 spans 15 residues. The CDR3 sequence: CAISESTAGITEAFF. DNA of the CDR3: TGTGCCATCAGTGAGTCGACGGCGGGGATTACTGAAGCTTTCTTT.

This clone was detected ten times or more. The rearrangement joins TRBV5-1 to TRBJ2-7, with 14 bases matching TRBD2. Germline CDR1 SGHRS, CDR2 YFSETQ. Trimming took 4 bases from V and 5 from J; bases not matched to a gene: 5. The CDR3 has 15 residues. The CDR3 sequence: CASSGGLAGAHEQYF. The CDR3 coding sequence is TGCGCCAGCAGCGGGGGACTAGCGGGAGCCCACGAGCAGTACTTC.

This clone showed up just a few times. J is TRBJ2-1 and V is TRBV6-1; 10 bases align to TRBD1. Germline V gene data show CDR1 as MNHNS and CDR2 as SASEGT. V was clipped by 1 base and J by 3 bases; unmatched bases: 0. The CDR3 runs 15 residues. The CDR3, as DNA: TGTGCCAGCAGTGAAGGGACAGGGGGCTACAATGAGCAGTTCTTC. Its translation: CASSEGTGGYNEQFF.

This CDR3 reads CSALGLAIDTQYF. The DNA of the CDR3 is TGCAGTGCTCTGGGACTAGCAATAGATACGCAGTATTTT. The chain combines TRBV20-1 with TRBJ2-3; 9 nucleotides align to TRBD2. The CDR3 totals 13 residues. The germline V gene encodes CDR1 DFQATT and CDR2 SNEGSKA (reference sequence). J gave up 5 bases and V 5 bases, and 5 bases lay outside the gene matches.

This clone was seen repeatedly, ten times or more. This chain joins TRBV7-9 and TRBJ1-1; possibly TRBD1 for D (5 bases). The length of the CDR3 is 18 residues. The V gene lost 4 bases and the J gene lost 0 bases, with 21 bases spanning the gap. CDR1 is SEHNR and CDR2 is FQNEAQ in the germline V gene (reference sequence). DNA of the CDR3: TGTGCCAGCAGCTACGAGATGGGGGGTTCACCCGTGAACACTGAAGCTTTCTTT. Its translation is CASSYEMGGSPVNTEAFF.

V usage is TRBV6-2 or TRBV6-3 and J usage is TRBJ1-2; D perhaps matches TRBD1 (5 bases). This CDR3 has 14 residues. Trimming pared 4 bases from V and 4 bases from J, leaving 13 bases between. From germline, CDR1 is MNHEY and CDR2 SVGEGT. In nucleotides, the CDR3 is TGTGCCAGCAGTTCCCCTGGCAGGGTCTATGGCTACACCTTC. Translating it yields CASSSPGRVYGYTF.

This clone has ten or more counts. A clone one base away is much larger, so this may be a read error. The gene calls are TRBV2 and TRBJ1-6; D is undetermined. The CDR3 is 11 amino acids. Trimming cost V 7 bases and J 10 bases, with 8 bases left between them. The germline gives CDR1 SNHLY, CDR2 FYNNEI. The DNA of the CDR3 is TGTGCCAGCACGCGTGAGTCACCCCTCCACTTT. It yields the protein CASTRESPLHF.

This clone was seen repeatedly, ten times or more. The chain couples TRBV28 to TRBJ1-1; no reliable D call. Trimming took off 8 bases at V and 3 bases at J, with 4 bases between the two ends. Germline V lookup: CDR1 MDHEN, CDR2 SYDVKM. The CDR3 totals 10 residues. In DNA form, the CDR3 reads TGTGCCAGCGGATACACTGAAGCTTTCTTT. It is translated as CASGYTEAFF.

The J gene is TRBJ2-1, the V gene TRBV20-1; TRBD2 aligns across 8 bases. Germline V gene sequence: CDR1 DFQATT, CDR2 SNEGSKA (reference sequence). Losses at the gene ends were 7 bases for V and 5 bases for J; bases not matched to a gene: 7. The CDR3 spans 13 residues. CDR3 DNA sequence: TGCAGTGTTTGGACGGGGGGGGACAATGAGCAGTTCTTC. This sequence encodes CSVWTGGDNEQFF.

This clone showed up many times. A much bigger clone sits one base away, suggesting this may be a read error. V gene TRBV28 combines with J gene TRBJ1-4, with D possibly TRBD1 on 6 matching bases. Germline V gives CDR1 MDHEN, CDR2 SYDVKM. The CDR3 is 14 residues long. In DNA, the CDR3 is TGTGCCAGCGGTTTCGGGGGGGGGCGTGAAAAACTGTTTTTT. It specifies CASGFGGGREKLFF.

By frequency in the sample, this clone is medium-sized. The chain has TRBV7-2 and TRBJ1-1; no clear D. The germline CDR1 and CDR2 sequences are SGHTA and FQGNSA. The V end lost 0 bases, the J end lost 1 base, and 6 bases lay between the germline ends. This CDR3 spans 14 amino acids. The CDR3 coding sequence is TGTGCCAGCAGCTTAGCTTGGGCGAACACTGAAGCTTTCTTT. Amino acid sequence: CASSLAWANTEAFF.

The V call is TRBV20-1, the J call TRBJ2-1, with D possibly being TRBD1 (6 bases). CDR1 DFQATT and CDR2 SNEGSKA come from the germline V gene (reference sequence). This CDR3 is 15 amino acids long. V was trimmed by 6 bases and J by 5 bases, leaving 20 bases between them. The CDR3 sequence: CSAESRGRLDNEQFF. Here the CDR3 DNA reads TGCAGTGCCGAAAGCAGGGGCCGGTTGGACAATGAGCAGTTCTTC.

At least ten counts were recorded for this clone. V and J are TRBV28 and TRBJ2-3; D is unresolved. V lost 6 bases to trimming and J lost 8 bases, with 12 bases between them. The CDR3 has 12 amino acids. The germline gives CDR1 MDHEN, CDR2 SYDVKM. DNA of the CDR3: TGTGCCAGCAGGAACCGAGGTTCTACGCAGTATTTT. This codes for CASRNRGSTQYF.

This clone came up many times. The genes are TRBV19 and TRBJ1-6; 9 nucleotides agree with TRBD1. Germline values: CDR1 LNHDA, CDR2 SQIVND (reference sequence). This CDR3 has 20 amino acids. V gave up 7 bases and J gave up 7 bases; unmatched junction bases: 23. Here the CDR3 reads CASTATRGQGPRRNNSPLHF. The DNA for the CDR3 is TGTGCCAGTACCGCTACGAGGGGACAGGGCCCGAGAAGAAACAATTCACCCCTCCACTTT.